The 23 T cell receptor beta chains below all came from one sample that was sequenced in a study of T cells after somatic rescue of genetic block. The assay was immunoSEQ multiplex PCR, and TCRdb's table has in-frame clones only and misses some. The sample includes 55,000 or so clones, 96% of them seen just once. Sequences were obtained from peripheral blood mononuclear cells (PBMCs). The receptors here all came from a child under two years old.

This chain connects TRBV21-1 to TRBJ2-7; the D call in the table, TRBD2, was not verified against the DNA. TRBV21-1 is shown as a pseudogene. The CDR3 is 15 amino acids. Here the CDR3 reads CASSPRTSGSDEQYF. CDR3 sequence (DNA): TGTGCCAGCAGCCCGCGGACTAGCGGGAGCGACGAGCAGTACTTC.

The chain uses TRBV5-1 and TRBJ1-2; the D is unclear. The CDR3 consists of 13 residues. The ends were cut back, 0 bases at V and 1 base at J, with 4 bases in the middle. CDR1 and CDR2 (germline): SGHRS, YFSETQ. The CDR3: CASSLDHNYGYTF. For the CDR3, the DNA is TGCGCCAGCAGCTTGGACCATAACTATGGCTACACCTTC.

The genes are TRBV4-3 and TRBJ1-6; D call uncertain. The V gene's germline CDR1 is LGHNA and CDR2 YSLEER. CDR3 length: 15 amino acids. The V gene lost 0 bases and the J gene lost 4 bases, with 7 bases spanning the gap. The CDR3 DNA reads as TGCGCCAGCAGCCAAGATCCGGTTTATAATTCACCCCTCCACTTT. It yields the protein CASSQDPVYNSPLHF.

The V call is TRBV4-3, the J call TRBJ2-5, with a weak D call TRBD1 (5 bases). CDR3 length: 14 residues. Germline CDR1 and CDR2: LGHNA and YSLEER. V lost 4 bases to trimming and J lost 5 bases, with 14 bases between them. In nucleotides, the CDR3 is TGCGCCAGCAGCCTCGACTTGAAGGGGGAGACCCAGTACTTC. Encoded protein: CASSLDLKGETQYF.

The chain carries TRBV6-5 and TRBJ2-1; D not resolved. Germline V gives CDR1 MNHEY, CDR2 SVGAGI. CDR3 length equals 13 residues. Between the trimmed V and J ends, which lost 0 bases and 6 bases, there was a span of 6 bases. The CDR3 here is CASSYSATNEQFF. The CDR3 coding sequence is TGTGCCAGCAGTTACTCGGCTACCAATGAGCAGTTCTTC.

The rearrangement uses TRBV11-2 and TRBJ2-5; D uncertain. CDR3 length: 14 amino acids. Germline CDR1 and CDR2: SGHAT and FQNNGV. V was shortened by 0 bases and J by 4 bases, with 9 bases between the two germline ends. The chain's CDR3 is CASSLDARIETQYF. The CDR3 nucleotides are TGTGCCAGCAGCTTAGATGCGAGAATAGAGACCCAGTACTTC.

This chain joins TRBV5-1 and TRBJ2-5; D not certain. The germline V gene has CDR1 SGHRS and CDR2 YFSETQ. The CDR3 runs 12 residues. The V end was cut by 3 bases, the J end by 1 base, with 4 bases between. The CDR3: CASSSSQETQYF. The CDR3 nucleotides read TGCGCCAGCAGCTCCTCCCAAGAGACCCAGTACTTC.

V usage is TRBV2 and J usage is TRBJ2-7, with TRBD2 as a possible D gene (5 bases). The CDR3 consists of 14 residues. In germline, CDR1 is SNHLY, CDR2 FYNNEI. V was trimmed by 3 bases and J by 2 bases, leaving 11 bases between them. CDR3 loop: CASSESLSAYEQYF. The CDR3 coding sequence is TGTGCCAGCAGTGAGAGTCTTAGCGCCTACGAGCAGTACTTC.

This sequence joins TRBV27 and TRBJ2-5; no clear D gene. In germline, CDR1 is MNHEY, CDR2 SMNVEV (reference sequence). The CDR3 covers 14 residues. Between the trimmed V and J ends, which lost 4 bases and 4 bases, there was a span of 13 bases. The CDR3 sequence is CASSSTMLGETQYF. The CDR3 DNA reads as TGTGCCAGCAGTTCAACTATGTTGGGAGAGACCCAGTACTTC.

The CDR3 DNA sequence: TGTGCCAGCAGCTTAGCGGGCAGCGGCACAGATACGCAGTATTTT. As protein: CASSLAGSGTDTQYF. This chain connects TRBV7-2 to TRBJ2-3, with D uncertain. Germline loops: CDR1 SGHTA, CDR2 FQGNSA. This CDR3 is 15 amino acids long. V lost 0 bases and J lost 1, with 8 bases in between.

The chain combines TRBV2 with TRBJ2-2; TRBD2 matches at 10 bases. Germline-derived CDR1 and CDR2 are SNHLY and FYNNEI. V was clipped by 6 bases and J by 6 bases; unmatched bases: 7. This CDR3 contains 15 residues. The CDR3 sequence: CASRFSGGGPGELFF. The CDR3 nucleotides are TGTGCCAGCAGATTCAGCGGGGGGGGACCCGGGGAGCTGTTTTTT.

A single count supports this clone. The J gene is TRBJ1-1, the V gene TRBV7-3, with D possibly matching TRBD1 (5 bases). Germline loops: CDR1 SGHTA, CDR2 FQGTGA. The CDR3 has 13 amino acids. Trimming left V 4 bases short and J 1 base short, with 7 bases between. The CDR3, as DNA: TGTGCCAGCAGCTACGACAGGAACACTGAAGCTTTCTTT. Translating gives CASSYDRNTEAFF.

The gene calls are TRBV7-2 and TRBJ2-3; D is unresolved. The CDR3 spans 13 residues. Between the trimmed V and J ends, which lost 2 bases and 1 base, there was a span of 4 bases. CDR1 is SGHTA, CDR2 FQGNSA, per germline. CDR3 nucleotides: TGTGCCAGCAGCTTACAGGGCACAGATACGCAGTATTTT. It translates to CASSLQGTDTQYF.

This clone was counted once. The chain uses TRBV19 and TRBJ1-5, with 7 bases identical to TRBD1. With V trimmed by 10 bases and J by 3 bases, 6 bases remained unmatched. The CDR3 sequence is 13 residues long. CDR1 LNHDA and CDR2 SQIVND come from the germline V gene (reference sequence). The CDR3 loop is CATADRPNQPQHF. The CDR3 DNA follows: TGTGCCACCGCGGACAGGCCCAATCAGCCCCAGCATTTT.

This chain uses TRBV9 with TRBJ2-7, with 13 nucleotides matching TRBD2. The length of the CDR3 is 14 residues. V lost 4 bases and J lost 4; bases outside the gene matches: 2. Germline CDR1 reads SGDLS; CDR2 reads YYNGEE. CDR3 nucleotide sequence: TGTGCCAGCAGCTCGGGACTAGCGGGATACGAGCAGTACTTC. It is translated as CASSSGLAGYEQYF.

The gene calls are TRBV4-1 and TRBJ2-1; D is uncertain. The V and J ends lost 0 bases and 6 bases respectively, with 12 bases between them. The CDR3 runs to 15 residues. The germline V gene encodes CDR1 MGHRA and CDR2 YSYEKL. CDR3 loop: CASSQDGLLGNEQFF. The CDR3 DNA is TGCGCCAGCAGCCAAGATGGGCTCCTGGGCAATGAGCAGTTCTTC.

This chain links TRBV11-2 with TRBJ2-1; TRBD2 agrees at 7 bases. Germline V gives CDR1 SGHAT, CDR2 FQNNGV. The CDR3 has 17 residues. Germline trimming cut 5 bases from V and 3 bases from J; bases unmatched to any gene: 13. This CDR3 reads CASSLLWSGGFYNEQFF. The DNA of the CDR3 is TGTGCCAGCAGCCTACTTTGGTCGGGAGGTTTCTACAATGAGCAGTTCTTC.

The chain couples TRBV4-2 to TRBJ2-7; TRBD2 aligns across 12 bases. Germline-derived CDR1 and CDR2 are LGHNA and YNFKEQ. CDR3 length: 15 residues. V was clipped by 4 bases and J by 4 bases; unmatched bases: 5. The CDR3 nucleotides are TGTGCCAGCAGCCGAGAGACTAGCGGGAGATACGAGCAGTACTTC. Its protein is CASSRETSGRYEQYF.

The CDR3 loop reads CASSFVQRGATDTQYF. CDR3 in DNA: TGCGCCAGCAGCTTCGTTCAGCGGGGAGCAACAGATACGCAGTATTTT. The chain combines TRBV5-1 with TRBJ2-3, with 7 bases fitting TRBD2. There are 16 residues in the CDR3. V lost 2 bases to trimming and J lost 3 bases; unmatched junction nucleotides: 9. Germline CDR1 SGHRS, CDR2 YFSETQ.

The J gene is TRBJ1-1, the V gene TRBV19; TRBD1 matches at 8 bases. With V trimmed by 5 bases and J by 10 bases, 3 bases remained unmatched. Germline V lookup: CDR1 LNHDA, CDR2 SQIVND (reference sequence). CDR3 length: 11 residues. CDR3 amino acids: CASSGTGGAFF. The CDR3 coding sequence is TGTGCCAGTAGTGGAACAGGGGGAGCTTTCTTT.

V usage is TRBV5-6 and J usage is TRBJ2-7, with D hard to call. CDR1 SGHDT and CDR2 YYEEEE come from the germline V gene. V gave up 1 base and J gave up 3 bases, with 8 bases separating them. The CDR3 covers 13 residues. The CDR3 region has the DNA TGTGCCAGCAGCTTGATACCGAACTACGAGCAGTACTTC. Translated, it gives CASSLIPNYEQYF.

This sequence joins TRBV11-1 and TRBJ2-7, with 8 bases identical to TRBD1. Germline lookup yields CDR1 SGHAT and CDR2 FQDESV (reference sequence). CDR3 length: 13 amino acids. V lost 5 bases to trimming and J lost 2 bases; unmatched junction nucleotides: 2. CDR3 in DNA: TGTGCCAGCAGCCAGACAGGGGCCTACGAGCAGTACTTC. Its translation is CASSQTGAYEQYF.

V is TRBV18 and J is TRBJ2-5; TRBD1 matches at 7 bases. Per germline, CDR1 KGHSH and CDR2 LQKENI. The CDR3 contains 15 residues. J lost 2 bases, V lost 5 bases, and 8 bases had no gene match. CDR3 sequence reads: CASSGGQETQETQYF. The CDR3 bases are TGTGCCAGCTCAGGTGGACAGGAGACGCAAGAGACCCAGTACTTC.